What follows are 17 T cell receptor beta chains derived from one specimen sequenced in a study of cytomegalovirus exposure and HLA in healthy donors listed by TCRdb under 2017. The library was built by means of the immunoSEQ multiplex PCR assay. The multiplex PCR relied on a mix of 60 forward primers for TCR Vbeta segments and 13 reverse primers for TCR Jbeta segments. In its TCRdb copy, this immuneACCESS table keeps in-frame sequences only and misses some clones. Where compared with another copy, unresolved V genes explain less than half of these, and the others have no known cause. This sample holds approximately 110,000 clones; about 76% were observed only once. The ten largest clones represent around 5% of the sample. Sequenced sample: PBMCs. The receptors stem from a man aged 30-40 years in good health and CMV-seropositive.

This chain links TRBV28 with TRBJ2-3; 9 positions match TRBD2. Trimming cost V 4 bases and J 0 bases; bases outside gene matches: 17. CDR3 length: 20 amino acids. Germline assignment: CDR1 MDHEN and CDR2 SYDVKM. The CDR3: CASSYPLIQRGDSSTDTQYF. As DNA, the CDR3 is TGTGCCAGCAGTTACCCACTCATTCAGCGGGGGGACTCTAGCACAGATACGCAGTATTTT. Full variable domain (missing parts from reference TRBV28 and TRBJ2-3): DVKVTQSSRYLVKRTGEKVFLECVQDMDHENMFWYRQDPGLGLRLIYFSYDVKMKEKGDIPEGYSVSREKKERFSLILESASTNQTSMYLCASSYPLIQRGDSSTDTQYFGPGTRLTVL.

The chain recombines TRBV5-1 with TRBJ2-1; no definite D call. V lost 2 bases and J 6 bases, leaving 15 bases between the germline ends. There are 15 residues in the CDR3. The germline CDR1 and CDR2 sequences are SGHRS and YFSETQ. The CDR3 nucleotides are TGCGCCAGCAGCTTACCCAGCGAGGTTCCCAATGAGCAGTTCTTC. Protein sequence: CASSLPSEVPNEQFF.

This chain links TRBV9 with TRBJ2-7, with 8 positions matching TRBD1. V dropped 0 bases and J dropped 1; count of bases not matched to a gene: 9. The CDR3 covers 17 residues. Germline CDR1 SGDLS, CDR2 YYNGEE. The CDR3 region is CASSVGKDREFSYEQYF. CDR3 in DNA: TGTGCCAGCAGCGTAGGGAAGGACAGGGAGTTTTCCTACGAGCAGTACTTC.

CDR3 bases: TGTGCCAGCAGTTCCGGAGGGACTAGCGGCCAAGAGACCCAGTACTTC. It translates to CASSSGGTSGQETQYF. This chain joins TRBV27 and TRBJ2-5; TRBD2 matches 11 bases. The CDR3 contains 16 residues. Germline V gene lookup returns CDR1 MNHEY and CDR2 SMNVEV (reference sequence). J gave up 1 base and V 4 bases, and 5 bases lay outside the gene matches.

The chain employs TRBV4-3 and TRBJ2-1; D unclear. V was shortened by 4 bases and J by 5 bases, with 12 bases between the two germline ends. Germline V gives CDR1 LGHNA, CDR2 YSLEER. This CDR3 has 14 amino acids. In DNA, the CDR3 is TGCGCCAGCAGCCTGGCAGGTCCGAACAATGAGCAGTTCTTC. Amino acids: CASSLAGPNNEQFF.

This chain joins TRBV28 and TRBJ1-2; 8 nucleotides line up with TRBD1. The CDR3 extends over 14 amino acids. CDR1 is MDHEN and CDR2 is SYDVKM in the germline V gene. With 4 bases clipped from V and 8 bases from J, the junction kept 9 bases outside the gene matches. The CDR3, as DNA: TGTGCCAGCAGTTACGGGACAGGAATAAGGGGCTACACCTTC. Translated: CASSYGTGIRGYTF.

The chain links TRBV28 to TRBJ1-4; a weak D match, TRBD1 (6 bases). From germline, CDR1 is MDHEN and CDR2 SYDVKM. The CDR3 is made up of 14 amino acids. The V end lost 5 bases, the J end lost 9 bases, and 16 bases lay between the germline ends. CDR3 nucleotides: TGTGCCAGCAGTGACGGACAGTTCCTGAAAAAACTGTTTTTT. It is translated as CASSDGQFLKKLFF.

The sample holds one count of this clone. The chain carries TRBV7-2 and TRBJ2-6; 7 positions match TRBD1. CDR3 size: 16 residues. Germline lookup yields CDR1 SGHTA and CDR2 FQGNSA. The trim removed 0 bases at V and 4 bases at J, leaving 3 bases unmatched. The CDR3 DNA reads TGTGCCAGCAGCTTAGCCACAGGGGCCGGGGCCAACGTCCTGACTTTC. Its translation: CASSLATGAGANVLTF.

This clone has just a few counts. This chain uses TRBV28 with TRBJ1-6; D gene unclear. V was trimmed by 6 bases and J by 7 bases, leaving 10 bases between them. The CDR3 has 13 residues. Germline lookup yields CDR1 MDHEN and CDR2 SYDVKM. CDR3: CASSPTQNSPLHF. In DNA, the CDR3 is TGTGCCAGCAGCCCCACACAGAATTCACCCCTCCACTTT.

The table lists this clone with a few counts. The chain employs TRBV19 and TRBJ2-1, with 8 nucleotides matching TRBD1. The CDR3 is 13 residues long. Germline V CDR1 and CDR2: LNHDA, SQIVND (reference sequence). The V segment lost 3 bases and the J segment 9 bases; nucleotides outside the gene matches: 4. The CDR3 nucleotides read TGTGCCAGTAGTATCGGACAGGGAAGTGAGCAGTTCTTC. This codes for CASSIGQGSEQFF. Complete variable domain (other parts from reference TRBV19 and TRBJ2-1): DGGITQSPKYLFRKEGQNVTLSCEQNLNHDAMYWYRQDPGQGLRLIYYSQIVNDFQKGDIAEGYSVSREKKESFPLTVTSAQKNPTAFYLCASSIGQGSEQFFGPGTRLTVL.

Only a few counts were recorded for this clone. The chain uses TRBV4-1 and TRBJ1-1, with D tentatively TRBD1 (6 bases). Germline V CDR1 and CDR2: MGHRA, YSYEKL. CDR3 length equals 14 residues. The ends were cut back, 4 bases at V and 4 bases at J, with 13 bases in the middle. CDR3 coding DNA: TGCGCCAGCAGCCCCCGAGGGGGGGGCACTGAAGCTTTCTTT. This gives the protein CASSPRGGGTEAFF.

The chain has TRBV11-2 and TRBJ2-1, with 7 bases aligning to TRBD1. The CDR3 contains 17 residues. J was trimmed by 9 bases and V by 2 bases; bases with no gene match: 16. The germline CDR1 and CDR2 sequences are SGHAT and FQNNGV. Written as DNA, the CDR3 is TGTGCCAGCAGCTTACCCTGGACAGGCGCCCCTACGGGTGAGCAGTTCTTC. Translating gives CASSLPWTGAPTGEQFF.

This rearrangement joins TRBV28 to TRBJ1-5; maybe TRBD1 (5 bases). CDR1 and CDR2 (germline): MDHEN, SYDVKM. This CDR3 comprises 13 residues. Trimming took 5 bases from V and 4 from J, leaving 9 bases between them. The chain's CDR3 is CASSTTVNQPQHF. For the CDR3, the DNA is TGTGCCAGCAGTACGACAGTTAATCAGCCCCAGCATTTT.

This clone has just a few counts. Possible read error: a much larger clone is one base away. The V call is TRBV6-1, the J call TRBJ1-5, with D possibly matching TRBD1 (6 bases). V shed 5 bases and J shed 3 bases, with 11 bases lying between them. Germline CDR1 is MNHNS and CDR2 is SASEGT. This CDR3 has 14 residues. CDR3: CASSTGQHNQPQHF. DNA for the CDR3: TGTGCCAGCAGTACCGGACAGCACAATCAGCCCCAGCATTTT.

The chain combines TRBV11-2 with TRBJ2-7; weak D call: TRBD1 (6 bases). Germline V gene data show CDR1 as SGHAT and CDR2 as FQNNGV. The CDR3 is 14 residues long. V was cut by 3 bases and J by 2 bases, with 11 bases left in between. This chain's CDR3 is CASSLAGVTYEQYF. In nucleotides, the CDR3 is TGTGCCAGCAGCTTGGCAGGGGTTACCTACGAGCAGTACTTC.

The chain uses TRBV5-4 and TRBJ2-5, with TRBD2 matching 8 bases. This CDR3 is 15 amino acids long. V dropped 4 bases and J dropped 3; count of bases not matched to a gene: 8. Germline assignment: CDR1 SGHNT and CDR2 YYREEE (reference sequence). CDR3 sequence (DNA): TGTGCCAGCAGCCCGGGACTAGAGGGCGAAGAGACCCAGTACTTC. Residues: CASSPGLEGEETQYF. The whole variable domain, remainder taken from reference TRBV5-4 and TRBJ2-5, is ETGVTQSPTHLIKTRGQQVTLRCSSQSGHNTVSWYQQALGQGPQFIFQYYREEENGRGNFPPRFSGLQFPNYSSELNVNALELDDSALYLCASSPGLEGEETQYFGPGTRLLVL.

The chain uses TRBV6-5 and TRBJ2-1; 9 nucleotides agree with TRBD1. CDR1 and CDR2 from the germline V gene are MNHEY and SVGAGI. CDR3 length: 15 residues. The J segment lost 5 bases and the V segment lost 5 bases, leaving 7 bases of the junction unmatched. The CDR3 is CASSLPRTGDNEQFF. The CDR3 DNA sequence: TGTGCCAGCAGTCTACCACGGACAGGGGACAATGAGCAGTTCTTC.